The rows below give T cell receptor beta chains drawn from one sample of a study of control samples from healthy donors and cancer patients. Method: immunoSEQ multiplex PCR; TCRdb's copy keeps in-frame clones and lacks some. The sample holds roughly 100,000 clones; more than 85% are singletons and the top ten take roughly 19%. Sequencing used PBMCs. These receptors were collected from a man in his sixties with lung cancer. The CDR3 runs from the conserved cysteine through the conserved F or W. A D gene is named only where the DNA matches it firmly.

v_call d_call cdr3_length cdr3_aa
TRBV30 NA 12 CAWSGQAHEQYF
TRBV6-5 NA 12 CASSDRIYEQYF
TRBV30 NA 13 CAWETGLTGELFF
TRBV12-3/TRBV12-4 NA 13 CASFQPTADTQYF
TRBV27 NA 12 CASRGSGNTIYF
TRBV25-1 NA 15 CASSADPRRAETQYF
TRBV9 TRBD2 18 CASSVVGLAGGRQETQYF
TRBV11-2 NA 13 CASSLGANTEAFF
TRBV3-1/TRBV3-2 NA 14 CASSRRGASEKLFF
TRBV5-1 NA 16 CASSLPEGLITGELFF
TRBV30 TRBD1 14 CAWRVDRGSSGYTF
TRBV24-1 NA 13 CATSLGDHQPQHF
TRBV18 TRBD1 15 CASSPETGNGNTIYF
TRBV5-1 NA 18 CASSGTPDRSPNTGELFF
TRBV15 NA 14 CATSRDLSSYEQYF
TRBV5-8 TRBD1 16 CASSLVDRGGTGELFF
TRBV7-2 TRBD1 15 CASSLLGQGGNGYTF
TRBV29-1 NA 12 CSVQAVQETQYF
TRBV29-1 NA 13 CSVDLASYNEQFF
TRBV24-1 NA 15 CATSDPGQGSSGYTF
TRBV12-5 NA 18 CASGLVPDGAVLNTEAFF
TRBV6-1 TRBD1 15 CASSDMTGGNEKLFF
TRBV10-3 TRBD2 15 CAISGTSGGTDTQYF
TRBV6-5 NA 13 CASSFGRQETQYF
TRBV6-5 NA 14 CASCPAGATTEAFF
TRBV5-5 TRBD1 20 CASSPRGPGQGAMGNQPQHF
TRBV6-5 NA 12 CASSQSTDTQYF
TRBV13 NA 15 CASSPEGRSTDTQYF
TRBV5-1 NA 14 CASSWDGLNTEAFF
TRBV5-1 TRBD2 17 CASSLAGSGGNQETQYF
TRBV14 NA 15 CASSPLEGMNTEAFF
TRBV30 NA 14 CAWKSKGLDSPLHF
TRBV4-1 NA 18 CASSQRYTQGSGFYGYTF
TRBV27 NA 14 CASSLRGEVSPLHF